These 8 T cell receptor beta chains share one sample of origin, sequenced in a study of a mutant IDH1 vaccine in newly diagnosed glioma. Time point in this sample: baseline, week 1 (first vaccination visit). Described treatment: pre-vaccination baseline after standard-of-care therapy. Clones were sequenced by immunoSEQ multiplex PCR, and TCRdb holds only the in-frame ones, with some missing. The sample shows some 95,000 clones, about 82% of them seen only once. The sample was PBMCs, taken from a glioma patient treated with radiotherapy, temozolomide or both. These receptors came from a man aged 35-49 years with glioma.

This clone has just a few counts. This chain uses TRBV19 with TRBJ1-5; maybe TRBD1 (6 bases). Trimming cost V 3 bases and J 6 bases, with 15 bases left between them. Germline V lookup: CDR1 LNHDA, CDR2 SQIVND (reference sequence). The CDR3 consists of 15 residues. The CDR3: CASSIGGGEIQPQHF. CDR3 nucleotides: TGTGCCAGTAGTATTGGTGGGGGCGAAATTCAGCCCCAGCATTTT.

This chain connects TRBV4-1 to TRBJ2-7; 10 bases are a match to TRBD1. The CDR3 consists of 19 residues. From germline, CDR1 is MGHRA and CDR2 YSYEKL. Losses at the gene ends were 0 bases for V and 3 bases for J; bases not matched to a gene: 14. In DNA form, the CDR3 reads TGCGCCAGCAGCCAAGATCCCGAGTGGCGGACAGGGGGGAACTACGAGCAGTACTTC. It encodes CASSQDPEWRTGGNYEQYF.

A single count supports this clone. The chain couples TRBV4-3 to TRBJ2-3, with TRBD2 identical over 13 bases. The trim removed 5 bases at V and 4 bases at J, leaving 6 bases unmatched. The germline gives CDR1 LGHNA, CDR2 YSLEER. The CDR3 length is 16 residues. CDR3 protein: CASSETGTSGADTQYF. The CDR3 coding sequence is TGCGCCAGCAGCGAAACCGGGACTAGCGGGGCAGATACGCAGTATTTT.

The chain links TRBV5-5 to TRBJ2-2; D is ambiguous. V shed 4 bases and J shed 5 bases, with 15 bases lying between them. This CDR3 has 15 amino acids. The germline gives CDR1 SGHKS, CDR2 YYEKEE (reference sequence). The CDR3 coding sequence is TGTGCCAGCAGCCCCGTTTATACCAAGACCGGGGAGCTGTTTTTT. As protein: CASSPVYTKTGELFF.

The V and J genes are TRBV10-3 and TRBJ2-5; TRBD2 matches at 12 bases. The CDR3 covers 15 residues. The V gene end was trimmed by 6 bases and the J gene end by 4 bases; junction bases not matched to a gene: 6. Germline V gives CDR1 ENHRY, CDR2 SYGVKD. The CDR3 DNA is TGTGCCATCAGCGCTAGCGGGGGGGCCACAGAGACCCAGTACTTC. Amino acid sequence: CAISASGGATETQYF.

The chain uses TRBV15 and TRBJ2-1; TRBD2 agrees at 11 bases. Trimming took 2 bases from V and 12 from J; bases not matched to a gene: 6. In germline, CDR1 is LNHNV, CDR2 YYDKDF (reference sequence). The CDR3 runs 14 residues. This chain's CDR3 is CATSRQLLAGGQFF. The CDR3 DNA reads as TGTGCCACCAGCAGACAGCTTCTAGCGGGGGGGCAGTTCTTC.

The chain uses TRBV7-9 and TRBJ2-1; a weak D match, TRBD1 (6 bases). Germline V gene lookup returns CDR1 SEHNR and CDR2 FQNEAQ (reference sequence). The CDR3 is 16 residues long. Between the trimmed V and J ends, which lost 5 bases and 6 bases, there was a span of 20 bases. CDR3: CASSTSDRGFGNEQFF. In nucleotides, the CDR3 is TGTGCCAGCAGCACTTCGGACAGAGGGTTCGGCAATGAGCAGTTCTTC.

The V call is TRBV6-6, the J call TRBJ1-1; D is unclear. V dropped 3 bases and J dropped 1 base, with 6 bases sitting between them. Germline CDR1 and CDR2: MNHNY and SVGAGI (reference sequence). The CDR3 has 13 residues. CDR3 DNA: TGTGCCAGCAGTTATGCCGGGAACACTGAAGCTTTCTTT. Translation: CASSYAGNTEAFF.